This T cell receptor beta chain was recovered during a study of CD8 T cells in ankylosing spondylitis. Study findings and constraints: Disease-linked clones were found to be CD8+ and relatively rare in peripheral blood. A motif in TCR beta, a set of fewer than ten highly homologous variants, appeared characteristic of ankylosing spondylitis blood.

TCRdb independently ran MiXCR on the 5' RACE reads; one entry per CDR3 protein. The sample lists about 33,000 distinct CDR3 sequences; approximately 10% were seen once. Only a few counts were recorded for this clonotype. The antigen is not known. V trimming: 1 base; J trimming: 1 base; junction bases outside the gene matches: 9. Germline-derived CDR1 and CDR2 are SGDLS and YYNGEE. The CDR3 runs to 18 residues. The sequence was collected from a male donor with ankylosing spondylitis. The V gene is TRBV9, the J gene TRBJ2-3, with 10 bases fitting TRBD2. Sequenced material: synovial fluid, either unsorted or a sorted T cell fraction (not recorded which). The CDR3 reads CASSVPSGRARGTDTQYF. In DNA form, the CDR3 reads TGTGCCAGCAGCGTACCGAGCGGGAGGGCCCGGGGCACAGATACGCAGTATTTT.